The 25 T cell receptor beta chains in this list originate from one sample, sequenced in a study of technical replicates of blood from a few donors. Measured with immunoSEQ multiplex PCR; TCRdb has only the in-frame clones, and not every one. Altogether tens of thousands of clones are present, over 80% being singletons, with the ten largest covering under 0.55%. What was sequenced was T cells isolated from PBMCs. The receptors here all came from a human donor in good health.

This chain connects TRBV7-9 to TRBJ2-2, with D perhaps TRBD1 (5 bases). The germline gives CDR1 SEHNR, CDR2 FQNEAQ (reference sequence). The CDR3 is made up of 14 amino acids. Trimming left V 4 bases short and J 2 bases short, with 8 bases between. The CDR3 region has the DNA TGTGCCAGCAGCTATGGACAAAACACCGGGGAGCTGTTTTTT. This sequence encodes CASSYGQNTGELFF.

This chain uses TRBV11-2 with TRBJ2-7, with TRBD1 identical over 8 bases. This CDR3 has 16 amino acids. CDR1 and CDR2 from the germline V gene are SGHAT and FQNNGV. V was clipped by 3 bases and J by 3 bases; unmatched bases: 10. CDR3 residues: CASSLSPDRAYYEQYF. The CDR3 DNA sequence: TGTGCCAGCAGCTTGAGTCCGGACAGGGCCTACTACGAGCAGTACTTC.

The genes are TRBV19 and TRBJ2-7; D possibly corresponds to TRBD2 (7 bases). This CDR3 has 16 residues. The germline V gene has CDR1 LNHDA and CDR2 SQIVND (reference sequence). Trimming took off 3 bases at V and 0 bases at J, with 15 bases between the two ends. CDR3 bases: TGTGCCAGTAGTATTATCGGGGGGCCGAGCTCCTACGAGCAGTACTTC. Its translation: CASSIIGGPSSYEQYF. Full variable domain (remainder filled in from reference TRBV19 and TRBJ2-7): DGGITQSPKYLFRKEGQNVTLSCEQNLNHDAMYWYRQDPGQGLRLIYYSQIVNDFQKGDIAEGYSVSREKKESFPLTVTSAQKNPTAFYLCASSIIGGPSSYEQYFGPGTRLTVT.

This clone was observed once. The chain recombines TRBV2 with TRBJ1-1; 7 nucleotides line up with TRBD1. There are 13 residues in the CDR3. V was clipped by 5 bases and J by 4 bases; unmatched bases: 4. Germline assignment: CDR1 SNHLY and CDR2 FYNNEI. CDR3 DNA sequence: TGTGCCAGCAGTAGACAGGGAGTCACTGAAGCTTTCTTT. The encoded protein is CASSRQGVTEAFF.

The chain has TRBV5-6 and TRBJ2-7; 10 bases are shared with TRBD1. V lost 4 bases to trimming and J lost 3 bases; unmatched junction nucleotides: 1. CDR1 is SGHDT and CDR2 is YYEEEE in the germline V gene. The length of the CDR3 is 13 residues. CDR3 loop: CASSRDRGYEQYF. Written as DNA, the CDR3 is TGTGCCAGCAGCCGGGACAGGGGCTACGAGCAGTACTTC. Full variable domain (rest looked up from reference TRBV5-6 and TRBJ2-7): DAGVTQSPTHLIKTRGQQVTLRCSPKSGHDTVSWYQQALGQGPQFIFQYYEEEERQRGNFPDRFSGHQFPNYSSELNVNALLLGDSALYLCASSRDRGYEQYFGPGTRLTVT.

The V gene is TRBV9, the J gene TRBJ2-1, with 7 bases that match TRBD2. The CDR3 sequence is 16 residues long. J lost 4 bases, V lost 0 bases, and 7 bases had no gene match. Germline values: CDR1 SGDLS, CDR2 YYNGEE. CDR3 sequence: CASSVGGGPIYNEQFF. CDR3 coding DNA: TGTGCCAGCAGCGTAGGGGGAGGGCCTATTTACAATGAGCAGTTCTTC.

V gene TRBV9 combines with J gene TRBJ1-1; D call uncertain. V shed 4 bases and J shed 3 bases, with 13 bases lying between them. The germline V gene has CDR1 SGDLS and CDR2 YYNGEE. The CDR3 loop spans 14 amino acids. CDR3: CASSIQTRDTEAFF. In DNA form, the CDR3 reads TGTGCCAGCAGCATCCAGACGAGGGACACTGAAGCTTTCTTT.

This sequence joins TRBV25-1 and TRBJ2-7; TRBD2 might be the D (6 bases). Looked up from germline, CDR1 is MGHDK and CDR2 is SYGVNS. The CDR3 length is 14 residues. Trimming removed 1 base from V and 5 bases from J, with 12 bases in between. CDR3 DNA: TGTGCCAGCAGTGAATGGGGCGCGGGGAACGAGCAGTACTTC. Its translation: CASSEWGAGNEQYF.

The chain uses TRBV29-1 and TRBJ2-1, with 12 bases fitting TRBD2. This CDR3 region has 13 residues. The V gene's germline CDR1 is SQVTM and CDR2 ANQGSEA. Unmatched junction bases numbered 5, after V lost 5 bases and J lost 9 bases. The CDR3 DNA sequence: TGCAGCGTTCGACTAGCGGGGGCGGGTGAGCAGTTCTTC. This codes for CSVRLAGAGEQFF.

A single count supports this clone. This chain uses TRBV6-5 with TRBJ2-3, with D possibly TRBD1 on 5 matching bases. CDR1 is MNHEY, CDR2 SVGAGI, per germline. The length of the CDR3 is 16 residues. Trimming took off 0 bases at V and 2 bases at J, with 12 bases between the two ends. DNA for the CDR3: TGTGCCAGCAGTTACTCATGGACCAGGGCCACAGATACGCAGTATTTT. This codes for CASSYSWTRATDTQYF.

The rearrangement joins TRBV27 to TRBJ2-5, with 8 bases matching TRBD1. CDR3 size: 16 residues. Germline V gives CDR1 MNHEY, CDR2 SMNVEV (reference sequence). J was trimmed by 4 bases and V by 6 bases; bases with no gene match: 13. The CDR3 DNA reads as TGTGCCAGCAGCCCTACTCCGGGACAGGCAAGAGAGACCCAGTACTTC. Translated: CASSPTPGQARETQYF.

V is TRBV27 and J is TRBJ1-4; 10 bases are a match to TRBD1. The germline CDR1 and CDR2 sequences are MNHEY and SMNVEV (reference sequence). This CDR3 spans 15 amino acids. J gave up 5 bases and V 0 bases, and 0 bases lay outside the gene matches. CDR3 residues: CASSLSTGGNEKLFF. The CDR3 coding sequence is TGTGCCAGCAGTTTATCGACAGGGGGCAATGAAAAACTGTTTTTT. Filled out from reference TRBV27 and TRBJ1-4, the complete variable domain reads EAQVTQNPRYLITVTGKKLTVTCSQNMNHEYMSWYRQDPGLGLRQIYYSMNVEVTDKGDVPEGYKVSRKEKRNFPLILESPSPNQTSLYFCASSLSTGGNEKLFFGSGTQLSVL.

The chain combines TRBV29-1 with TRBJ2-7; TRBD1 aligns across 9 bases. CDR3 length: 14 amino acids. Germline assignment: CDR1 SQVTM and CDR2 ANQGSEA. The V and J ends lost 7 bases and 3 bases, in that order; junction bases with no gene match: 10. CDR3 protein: CSASAGTGNYEQYF. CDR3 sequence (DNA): TGCAGCGCCTCCGCCGGGACAGGGAACTACGAGCAGTACTTC.

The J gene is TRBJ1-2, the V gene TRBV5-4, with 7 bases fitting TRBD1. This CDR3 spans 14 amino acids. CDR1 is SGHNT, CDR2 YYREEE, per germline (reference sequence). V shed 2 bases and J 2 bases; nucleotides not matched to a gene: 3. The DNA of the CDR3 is TGTGCCAGCAGCTTCTCGACAGGGAACTATGGCTACACCTTC. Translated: CASSFSTGNYGYTF.

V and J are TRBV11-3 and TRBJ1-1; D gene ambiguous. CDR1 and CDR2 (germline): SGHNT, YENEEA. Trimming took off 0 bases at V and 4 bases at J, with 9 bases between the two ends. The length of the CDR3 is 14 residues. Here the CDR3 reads CASSLDLIATEAFF. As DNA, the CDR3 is TGTGCCAGCAGCTTAGACCTCATAGCCACTGAAGCTTTCTTT.

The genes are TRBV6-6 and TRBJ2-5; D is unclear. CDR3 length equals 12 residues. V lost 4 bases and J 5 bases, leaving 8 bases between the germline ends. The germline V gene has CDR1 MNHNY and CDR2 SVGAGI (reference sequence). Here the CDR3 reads CASSWKQETQYF. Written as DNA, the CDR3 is TGTGCCAGCAGTTGGAAACAGGAGACCCAGTACTTC.

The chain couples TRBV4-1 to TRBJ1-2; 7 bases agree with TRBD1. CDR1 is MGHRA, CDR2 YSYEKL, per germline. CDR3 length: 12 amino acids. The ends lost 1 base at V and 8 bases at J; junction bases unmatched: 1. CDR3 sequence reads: CASSQGGGGYTF. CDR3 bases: TGCGCCAGCAGCCAAGGAGGGGGCGGCTACACCTTC.

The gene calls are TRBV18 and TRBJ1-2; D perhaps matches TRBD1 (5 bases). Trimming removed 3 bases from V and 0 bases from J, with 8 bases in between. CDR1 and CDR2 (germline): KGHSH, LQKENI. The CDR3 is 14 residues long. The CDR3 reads CASSPRQPNYGYTF. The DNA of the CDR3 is TGTGCCAGCTCACCGCGACAGCCTAACTATGGCTACACCTTC.

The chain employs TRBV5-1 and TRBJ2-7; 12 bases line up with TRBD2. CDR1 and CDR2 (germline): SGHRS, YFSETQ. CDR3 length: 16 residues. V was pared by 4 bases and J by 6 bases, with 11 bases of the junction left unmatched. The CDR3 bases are TGCGCCAGCAGCCCGATGACTAGCGGGAGTGCGAGCGAGCAGTACTTC. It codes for CASSPMTSGSASEQYF. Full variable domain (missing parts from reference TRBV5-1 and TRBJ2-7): KAGVTQTPRYLIKTRGQQVTLSCSPISGHRSVSWYQQTPGQGLQFLFEYFSETQRNKGNFPGRFSGRQFSNSRSEMNVSTLELGDSALYLCASSPMTSGSASEQYFGPGTRLTVT.

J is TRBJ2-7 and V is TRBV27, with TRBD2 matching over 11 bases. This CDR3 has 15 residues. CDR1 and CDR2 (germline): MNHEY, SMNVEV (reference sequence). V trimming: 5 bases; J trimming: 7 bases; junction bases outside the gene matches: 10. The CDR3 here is CASSPRLAGNREQYF. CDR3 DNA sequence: TGTGCCAGCAGTCCCAGACTAGCGGGAAATAGGGAGCAGTACTTC.

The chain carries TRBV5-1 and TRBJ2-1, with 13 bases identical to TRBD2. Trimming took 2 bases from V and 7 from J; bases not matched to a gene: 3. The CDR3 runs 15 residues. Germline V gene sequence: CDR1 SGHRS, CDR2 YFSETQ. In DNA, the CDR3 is TGCGCCAGCAGCTTTACTAGCGGGAGGGTAAATGAGCAGTTCTTC. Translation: CASSFTSGRVNEQFF. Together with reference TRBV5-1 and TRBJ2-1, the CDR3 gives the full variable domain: KAGVTQTPRYLIKTRGQQVTLSCSPISGHRSVSWYQQTPGQGLQFLFEYFSETQRNKGNFPGRFSGRQFSNSRSEMNVSTLELGDSALYLCASSFTSGRVNEQFFGPGTRLTVL.

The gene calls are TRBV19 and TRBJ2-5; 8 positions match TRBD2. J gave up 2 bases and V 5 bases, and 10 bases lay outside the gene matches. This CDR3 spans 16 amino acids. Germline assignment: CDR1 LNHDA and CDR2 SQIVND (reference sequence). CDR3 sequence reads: CASSPRGLEGQETQYF. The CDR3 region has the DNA TGTGCCAGTAGTCCCCGGGGACTAGAGGGGCAAGAGACCCAGTACTTC. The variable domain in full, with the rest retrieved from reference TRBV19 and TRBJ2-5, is DGGITQSPKYLFRKEGQNVTLSCEQNLNHDAMYWYRQDPGQGLRLIYYSQIVNDFQKGDIAEGYSVSREKKESFPLTVTSAQKNPTAFYLCASSPRGLEGQETQYFGPGTRLLVL.

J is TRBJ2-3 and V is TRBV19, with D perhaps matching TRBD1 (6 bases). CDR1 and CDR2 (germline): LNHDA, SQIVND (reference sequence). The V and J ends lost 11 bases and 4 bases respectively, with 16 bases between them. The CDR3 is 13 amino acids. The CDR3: CASRGRGSDTQYF. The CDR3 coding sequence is TGTGCCTCTAGAGGCAGGGGATCAGATACGCAGTATTTT.

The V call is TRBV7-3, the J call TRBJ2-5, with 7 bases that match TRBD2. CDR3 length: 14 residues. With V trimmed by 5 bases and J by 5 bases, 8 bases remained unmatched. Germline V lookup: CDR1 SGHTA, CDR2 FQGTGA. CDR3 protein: CASSPTGLEETQYF. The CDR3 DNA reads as TGTGCCAGCAGCCCCACTGGACTAGAGGAGACCCAGTACTTC.

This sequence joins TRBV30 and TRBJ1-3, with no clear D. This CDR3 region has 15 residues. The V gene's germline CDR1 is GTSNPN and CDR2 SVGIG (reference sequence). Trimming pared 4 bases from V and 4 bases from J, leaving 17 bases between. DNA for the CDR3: TGTGCCTGGACCCAACCTCACCGGGGAGGAAACACCATATATTTT. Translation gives CAWTQPHRGGNTIYF.